The rows below give T cell receptor beta chains drawn from one sample of a study of T cell responses to AZD1222 COVID-19 vaccine. Only in-frame clones appear in the TCRdb table, and some are missing; sequencing was by immunoSEQ multiplex PCR. Found here are about 120,000 clones, approximately 90% of them singletons; the top ten hold about 2.4%. This sample comprised peripheral blood, obtained on day 0 of AZD1222 vaccination. These receptors originate from an adult in good health. The CDR3 runs from the conserved cysteine through the conserved F or W. D genes are given only for firm matches.

TRBJ2-2	TRBV7-2	-	CASSLAQAGELFF
TRBJ1-6	TRBV21-1	-	CASSKALEWGGVSYNSPLHF
TRBJ1-3	TRBV27	-	CASSLTDNSGNTIYF
TRBJ1-2	TRBV5-6	TRBD1	CASSMSSDREYGYTF
TRBJ2-1	TRBV5-1	TRBD2	CASSLALAGTNEQFF
TRBJ1-2	TRBV12-3/TRBV12-4	TRBD1	CASTSQGDYGYTF
TRBJ2-1	TRBV5-4	TRBD2	CASSLGLAGGSPQVNEQFF
TRBJ2-1	TRBV18	-	CASSPQSLAYTEQFF
TRBJ2-4	TRBV29-1	-	CSVGRDKLDIQYF
TRBJ2-1	TRBV5-1	-	CASSLGTSYNEQFF
TRBJ2-1	TRBV11-3	TRBD1	CASSRDSGFWNEQFF
TRBJ2-3	TRBV5-1	TRBD2	CASSLEAGWGTDTQYF
TRBJ1-3	TRBV12-3/TRBV12-4	-	CASSLYLGNTIYF
TRBJ2-2	TRBV29-1	TRBD2	CSGTSGTGELFF
TRBJ2-7	TRBV19	-	CASSIQGGYRTRSSYEQYF
TRBJ1-2	TRBV14	-	CASSQVRGHGYTF
TRBJ2-1	TRBV14	TRBD1	CASSQALSQGNEQFF
TRBJ2-1	TRBV3-1/TRBV3-2	-	CASSQALGITYNEQFF
TRBJ2-2	TRBV6-1	TRBD1	CASSEDRANTGELFF
TRBJ2-7	TRBV7-6	-	CASSLFAAEAEQYF
TRBJ2-2	TRBV5-1	TRBD1	CASSHGQGANTGELFF
TRBJ2-3	TRBV5-6	-	CASSGTWGGRDTQYF
TRBJ1-2	TRBV6-5	-	CASSYNGAVTNYGYTF
TRBJ2-5	TRBV28	-	CASSFAGRTQYF
TRBJ1-2	TRBV19	-	CASSLQGGYGYTF
TRBJ1-1	TRBV18	-	CASSPRDGRLNTEAFF
TRBJ1-4	TRBV11-2	-	CASSFTATNEKLFF
TRBJ2-7	TRBV29-1	TRBD1	CSVAGTGGLGQYF
TRBJ2-3	TRBV28	TRBD2	CASTKLAVSTDTQYF
TRBJ2-5	TRBV5-6	-	CASSLQETQYF
TRBJ2-1	TRBV5-6	TRBD1	CASSLGQGTLRTYNEQFF
TRBJ1-1	TRBV6-1	TRBD1	CASSEASRGWAGGPGTEAFF
TRBJ2-7	TRBV5-4	TRBD2	CASSLAGGPEQYF